This T cell receptor beta chain was captured by sequencing in a study of cytomegalovirus exposure and HLA in healthy donors. As regards this clone: What it binds is unknown.

Germline CDR1 is DFQATT and CDR2 is SNEGSKA (reference sequence). This CDR3 has 11 residues. V was pared by 6 bases and J by 3 bases, with 8 bases between. Study-level points and caveats: Indistinguishable V segments, including TRBV6-2 and TRBV6-3, were excluded. It was confirmed in vitro that a few of the CMV-associated chains were specific for CMV antigens.

The PCR made use of 60 Vbeta and 13 Jbeta primers. Clones were read by immunoSEQ multiplex PCR, and TCRdb kept only the in-frame ones, dropping some. Among 150,000 to 200,000 clones, about 80% were seen once, and the ten largest hold more than 2%. The gene calls are TRBV20-1 and TRBJ2-5, with D perhaps matching TRBD1 (6 bases). The sample was PBMCs. This receptor was taken from a man in his sixties in good health and CMV-seronegative. This CDR3 is CSAHREETQYF. The CDR3 DNA reads as TGCAGTGCACACAGGGAAGAGACCCAGTACTTC.